The T cell receptor beta chain under discussion was sequenced for a study of blood T cell repertoires in COVID-19. Study summary: Samples representing acute and convalescent COVID-19 were sourced from the United States, Italy and Spain. Nucleic acid was either cDNA or gDNA, and it came from T cells, B-cell-depleted T cells, or PBMCs.

Germline lookup yields CDR1 SGHAT and CDR2 FQNNGV. V gave up 5 bases and J gave up 11 bases; unmatched junction bases: 7. This CDR3 is built from 14 residues. Patients in Seattle were enrolled during active infection, then followed longitudinally. Authors' processing steps: Amplification of reference gene primers was used by the study to estimate nucleated cell counts. Some clones are missing from TCRdb's copy, which holds only in-frame ones; the method was immunoSEQ multiplex PCR. From that table come the V and J calls and clone size; the DNA was used to work out D and trimming. The repertoire includes 200,000 to 250,000 clones, 83% of them detected once, and about 1.3% sits in the top ten.

The receptor comes from a woman aged 30 to 39 with COVID-19, enrolled during active disease. This chain uses TRBV11-2 with TRBJ2-5; the match to TRBD2 covers 14 bases. Sequencing was performed on peripheral blood. The CDR3 nucleotides are TGTGCCAGCAGCCCTGCGACTAGCGGGGGGGGGCAGTACTTC. Residues: CASSPATSGGGQYF.